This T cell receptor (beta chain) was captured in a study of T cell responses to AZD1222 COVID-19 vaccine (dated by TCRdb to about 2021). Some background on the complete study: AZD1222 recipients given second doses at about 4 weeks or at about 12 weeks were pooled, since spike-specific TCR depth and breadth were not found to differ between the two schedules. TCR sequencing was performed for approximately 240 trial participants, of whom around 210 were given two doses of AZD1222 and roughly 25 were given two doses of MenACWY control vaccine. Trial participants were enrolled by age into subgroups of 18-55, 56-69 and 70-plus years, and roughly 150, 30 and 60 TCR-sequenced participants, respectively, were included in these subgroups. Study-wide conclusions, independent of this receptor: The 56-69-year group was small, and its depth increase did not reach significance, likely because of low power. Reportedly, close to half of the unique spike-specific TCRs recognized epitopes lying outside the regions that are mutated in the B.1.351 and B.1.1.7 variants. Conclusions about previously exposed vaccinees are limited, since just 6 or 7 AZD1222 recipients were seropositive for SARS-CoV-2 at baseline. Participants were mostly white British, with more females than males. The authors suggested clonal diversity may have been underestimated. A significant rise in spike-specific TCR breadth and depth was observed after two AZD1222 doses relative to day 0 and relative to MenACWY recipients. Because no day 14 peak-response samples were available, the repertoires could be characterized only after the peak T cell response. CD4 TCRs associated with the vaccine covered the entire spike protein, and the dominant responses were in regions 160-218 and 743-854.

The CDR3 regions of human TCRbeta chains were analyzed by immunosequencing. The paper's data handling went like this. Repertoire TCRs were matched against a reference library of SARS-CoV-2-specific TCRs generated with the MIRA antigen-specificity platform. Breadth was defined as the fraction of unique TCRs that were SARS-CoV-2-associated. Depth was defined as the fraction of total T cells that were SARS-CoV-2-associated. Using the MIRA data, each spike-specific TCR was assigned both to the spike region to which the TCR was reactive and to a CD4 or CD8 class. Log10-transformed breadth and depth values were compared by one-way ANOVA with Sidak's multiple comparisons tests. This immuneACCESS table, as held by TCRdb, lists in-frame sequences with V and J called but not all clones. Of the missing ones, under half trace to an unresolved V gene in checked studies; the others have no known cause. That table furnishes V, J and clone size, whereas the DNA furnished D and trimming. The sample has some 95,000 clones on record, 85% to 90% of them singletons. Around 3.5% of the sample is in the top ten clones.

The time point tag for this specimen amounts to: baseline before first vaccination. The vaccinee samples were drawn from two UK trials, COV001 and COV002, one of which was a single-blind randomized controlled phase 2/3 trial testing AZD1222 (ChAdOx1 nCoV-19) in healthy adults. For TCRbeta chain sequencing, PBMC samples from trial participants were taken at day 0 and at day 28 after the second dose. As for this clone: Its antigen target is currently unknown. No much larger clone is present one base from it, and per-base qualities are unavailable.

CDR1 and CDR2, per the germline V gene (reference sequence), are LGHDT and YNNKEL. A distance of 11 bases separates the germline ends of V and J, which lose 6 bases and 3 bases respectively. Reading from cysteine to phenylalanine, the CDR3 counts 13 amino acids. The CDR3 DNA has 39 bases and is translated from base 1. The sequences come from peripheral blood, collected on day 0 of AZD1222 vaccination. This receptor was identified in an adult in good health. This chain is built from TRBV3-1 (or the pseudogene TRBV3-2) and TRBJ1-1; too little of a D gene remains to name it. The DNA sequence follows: TGTGCCAGCAGGGAATCGGGCTACACTGAAGCTTTCTTT. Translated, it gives CASRESGYTEAFF.